This TCR beta chain was sequenced during a study of cytomegalovirus exposure and HLA in healthy donors. Study results and caveats: Later analysis identified a missense DCLRE1C variant that was linked to TCR beta V- and J-gene trimming.

The PCR was carried out with 60 Vbeta primers and 13 Jbeta primers. TCRdb's copy holds only in-frame clones and misses some; the assay was immunoSEQ multiplex PCR. The data contain about 150,000 clones, 77% of them singletons. Note on this clone: Its target is unknown.

Trimming took off 4 bases at V and 4 bases at J, with 18 bases between the two ends. CDR1 and CDR2 (germline): SGDLS, YYNGEE. This CDR3 region has 16 residues. V usage is TRBV9 and J usage is TRBJ2-1; D uncertain. Sequencing was performed on PBMCs. The clonotype was recovered from a man aged 25-40 years in good health and CMV-seronegative. Here the CDR3 DNA reads TGTGCCAGCAGCTCCCGTTCAGGCTGGCCTTACAATGAGCAGTTCTTC. Amino acids: CASSSRSGWPYNEQFF.